This is a list of T cell receptor beta chains from one sample in a study of response to subunit inactivated influenza vaccine. One entry per CDR3 protein results from TCRdb running MiXCR on the RT-PCR reads. The repertoire has some 480,000 distinct CDR3 sequences, 11% of them found once; the top ten carry less than 15%. The input for sequencing was PBMCs from blood, taken 45 days after vaccination. The source of these receptors is a man in his forties or fifties who received an inactivated influenza vaccine. The CDR3 runs from the conserved cysteine through the conserved F or W. A D gene is named only where the DNA matches it firmly. The size entry is marked missing in some rows and otherwise reads once, few, many or a size class.

j_gene: TRBJ2-2
v_gene: TRBV7-9
d_gene: NA
abundance: NA
CDR3aa: CASSLWSGSTGELFF
CDR3nt: TGTGCCAGCAGCTTATGGTCGGGGAGTACCGGGGAGCTGTTTTTT

j_gene: TRBJ2-7
v_gene: TRBV7-9
d_gene: NA
abundance: NA
CDR3aa: CASSQWDWRSRDEQYF
CDR3nt: TGTGCCAGCAGCCAATGGGACTGGAGGTCTCGCGACGAGCAGTACTTC

j_gene: TRBJ2-5
v_gene: TRBV7-2
d_gene: NA
abundance: few
CDR3aa: CASSLVSRGGETQYF
CDR3nt: TGTGCCAGCAGCTTAGTATCCAGGGGTGGAGAGACCCAGTACTTC

j_gene: TRBJ2-2
v_gene: TRBV4-3
d_gene: NA
abundance: many
CDR3aa: CASSQWSYRGTVNTGELFF
CDR3nt: TGCGCCAGCAGCCAATGGTCGTACCGGGGGACAGTCAACACCGGGGAGCTGTTTTTT

j_gene: TRBJ1-6
v_gene: TRBV4-2
d_gene: NA
abundance: many
CDR3aa: CASSQADRNSPLHF
CDR3nt: TGTGCCAGCAGCCAAGCAGACAGGAATTCACCCCTCCACTTT

j_gene: TRBJ2-7
v_gene: TRBV7-8
d_gene: TRBD2
abundance: few
CDR3aa: CASSLSLAGAYEQYF
CDR3nt: TGTGCCAGCAGCTTATCTTTAGCGGGAGCGTACGAGCAGTACTTC

j_gene: TRBJ1-1
v_gene: TRBV6-1
d_gene: TRBD1
abundance: many
CDR3aa: CASTGTGGTEAFF
CDR3nt: TGTGCCAGCACCGGGACAGGGGGCACTGAAGCTTTCTTT

j_gene: TRBJ2-7
v_gene: TRBV20-1
d_gene: TRBD1
abundance: NA
CDR3aa: CSAGDRSYEQYF
CDR3nt: TGCAGTGCGGGGGACAGGAGCTACGAGCAGTACTTC

j_gene: TRBJ1-4
v_gene: TRBV7-2
d_gene: NA
abundance: many
CDR3aa: CASSLAGAMQAGAEKLFF
CDR3nt: TGTGCCAGCAGCTTAGCAGGCGCGATGCAGGCAGGTGCTGAAAAACTGTTTTTT

j_gene: TRBJ1-5
v_gene: TRBV12-3/TRBV12-4
d_gene: NA
abundance: many
CDR3aa: CASILGAAGQPQHF
CDR3nt: TGTGCCAGTATCCTGGGGGCTGCGGGTCAGCCCCAGCATTTT

j_gene: TRBJ2-6
v_gene: TRBV6-1
d_gene: NA
abundance: NA
CDR3aa: CASRQGYGANVLTF
CDR3nt: TGTGCCAGCAGACAGGGTTACGGGGCCAACGTCCTGACTTTC

j_gene: TRBJ1-2
v_gene: TRBV2
d_gene: NA
abundance: many
CDR3aa: CASTRNAVNYGYTF
CDR3nt: TGTGCCAGCACAAGGAACGCAGTAAACTATGGCTACACCTTC

j_gene: TRBJ2-4
v_gene: TRBV6-1
d_gene: NA
abundance: many
CDR3aa: CASSTQETLAKNIQYF
CDR3nt: TGTGCCAGCAGCACACAGGAGACACTAGCCAAAAACATTCAGTACTTC

j_gene: TRBJ2-1
v_gene: TRBV7-9
d_gene: TRBD2
abundance: few
CDR3aa: CASSLGSGSFYEQFF
CDR3nt: TGTGCCAGCAGCTTAGGGAGCGGGAGCTTCTATGAGCAGTTCTTC

j_gene: TRBJ2-7
v_gene: TRBV20-1
d_gene: NA
abundance: few
CDR3aa: CSARDQDRDGYF
CDR3nt: TGCAGTGCTAGAGATCAGGACCGGGACGGCTACTTC

j_gene: TRBJ2-3
v_gene: TRBV7-2
d_gene: TRBD1
abundance: many
CDR3aa: CASSSGTGGTDTQYF
CDR3nt: TGTGCCAGCAGCTCGGGGACAGGGGGCACAGATACGCAGTATTTT

j_gene: TRBJ2-3
v_gene: TRBV20-1
d_gene: TRBD1
abundance: few
CDR3aa: CSARDRTGGPYTDTQYF
CDR3nt: TGCAGTGCTAGAGATCGAACAGGGGGGCCTTACACAGATACGCAGTATTTT

j_gene: TRBJ2-5
v_gene: TRBV5-1
d_gene: NA
abundance: NA
CDR3aa: CASSNSAETQYF
CDR3nt: TGCGCCAGCAGTAACTCCGCCGAGACCCAGTACTTC